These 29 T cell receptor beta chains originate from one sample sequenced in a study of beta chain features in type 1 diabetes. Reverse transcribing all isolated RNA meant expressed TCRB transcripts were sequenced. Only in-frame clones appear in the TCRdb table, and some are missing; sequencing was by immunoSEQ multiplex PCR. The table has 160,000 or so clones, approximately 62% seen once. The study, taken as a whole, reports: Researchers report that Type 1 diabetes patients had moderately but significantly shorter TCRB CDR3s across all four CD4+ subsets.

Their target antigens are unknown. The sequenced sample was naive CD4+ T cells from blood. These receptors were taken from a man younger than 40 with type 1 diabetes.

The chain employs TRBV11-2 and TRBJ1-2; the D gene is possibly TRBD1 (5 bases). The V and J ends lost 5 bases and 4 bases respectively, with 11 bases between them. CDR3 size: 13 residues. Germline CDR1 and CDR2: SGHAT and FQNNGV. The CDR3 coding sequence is TGTGCCAGCAGCCCCCAGGGTCCCTATGGCTACACCTTC. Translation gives CASSPQGPYGYTF.

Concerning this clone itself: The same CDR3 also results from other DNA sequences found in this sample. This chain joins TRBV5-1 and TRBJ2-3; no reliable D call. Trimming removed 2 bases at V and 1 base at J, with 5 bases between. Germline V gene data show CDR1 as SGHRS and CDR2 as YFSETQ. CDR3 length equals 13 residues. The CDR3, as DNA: TGCGCCAGCAGCTTCGATGGCACAGATACGCAGTATTTT. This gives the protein CASSFDGTDTQYF.

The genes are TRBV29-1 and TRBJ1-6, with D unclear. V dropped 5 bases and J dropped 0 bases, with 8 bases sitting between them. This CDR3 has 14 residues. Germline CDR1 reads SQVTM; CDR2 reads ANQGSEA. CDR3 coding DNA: TGCAGCGTTAGGCAGAGCTCCTATAATTCACCCCTCCACTTT. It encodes CSVRQSSYNSPLHF. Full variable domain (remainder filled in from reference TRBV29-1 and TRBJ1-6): SAVISQKPSRDICQRGTSLTIQCQVDSQVTMMFWYRQQPGQSLTLIATANQGSEATYESGFVIDKFPISRPNLTFSTLTVSNMSPEDSSIYLCSVRQSSYNSPLHFGNGTRLTVT.

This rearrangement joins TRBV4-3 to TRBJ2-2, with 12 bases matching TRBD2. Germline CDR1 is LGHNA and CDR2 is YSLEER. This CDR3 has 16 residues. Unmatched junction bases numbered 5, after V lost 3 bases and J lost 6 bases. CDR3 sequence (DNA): TGCGCCAGCAGCCAGACACTAGCGGGGGGCCCCGGGGAGCTGTTTTTT. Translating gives CASSQTLAGGPGELFF.

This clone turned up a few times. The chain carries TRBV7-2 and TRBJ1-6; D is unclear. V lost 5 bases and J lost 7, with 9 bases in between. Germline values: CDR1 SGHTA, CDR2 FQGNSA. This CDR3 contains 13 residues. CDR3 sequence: CASSPEGNSPLHF. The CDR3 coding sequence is TGTGCCAGCAGCCCGGAAGGGAATTCACCCCTCCACTTT.

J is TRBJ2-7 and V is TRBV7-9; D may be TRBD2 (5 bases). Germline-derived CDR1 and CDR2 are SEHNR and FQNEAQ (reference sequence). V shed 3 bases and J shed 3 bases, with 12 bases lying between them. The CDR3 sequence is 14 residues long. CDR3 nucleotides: TGTGCCAGCAGCTTGGACGGGGAAAGCTACGAGCAGTACTTC. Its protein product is CASSLDGESYEQYF. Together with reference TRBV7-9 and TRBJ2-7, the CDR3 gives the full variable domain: DTGVSQNPRHKITKRGQNVTFRCDPISEHNRLYWYRQTLGQGPEFLTYFQNEAQLEKSRLLSDRFSAERPKGSFSTLEIQRTEQGDSAMYLCASSLDGESYEQYFGPGTRLTVT.

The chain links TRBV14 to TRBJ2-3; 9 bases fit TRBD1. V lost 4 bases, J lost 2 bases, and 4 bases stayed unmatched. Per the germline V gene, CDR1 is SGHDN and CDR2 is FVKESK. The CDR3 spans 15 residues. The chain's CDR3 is CASSRIQGATDTQYF. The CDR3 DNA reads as TGTGCCAGCAGCCGCATACAGGGGGCCACAGATACGCAGTATTTT.

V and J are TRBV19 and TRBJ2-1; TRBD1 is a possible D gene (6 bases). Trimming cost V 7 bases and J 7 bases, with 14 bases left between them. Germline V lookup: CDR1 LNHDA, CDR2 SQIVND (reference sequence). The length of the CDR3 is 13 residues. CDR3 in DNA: TGTGCCAGTAAGGCAGGGGAGTCGAATGAGCAGTTCTTC. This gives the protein CASKAGESNEQFF.

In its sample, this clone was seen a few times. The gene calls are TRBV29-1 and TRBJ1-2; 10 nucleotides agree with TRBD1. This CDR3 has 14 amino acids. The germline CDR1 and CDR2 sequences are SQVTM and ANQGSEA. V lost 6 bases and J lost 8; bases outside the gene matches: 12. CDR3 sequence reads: CSVVRGTGAGGYTF. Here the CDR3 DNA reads TGCAGCGTGGTCCGCGGGACAGGGGCCGGCGGCTACACCTTC. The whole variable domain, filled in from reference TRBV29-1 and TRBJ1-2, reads SAVISQKPSRDICQRGTSLTIQCQVDSQVTMMFWYRQQPGQSLTLIATANQGSEATYESGFVIDKFPISRPNLTFSTLTVSNMSPEDSSIYLCSVVRGTGAGGYTFGSGTRLTVV.

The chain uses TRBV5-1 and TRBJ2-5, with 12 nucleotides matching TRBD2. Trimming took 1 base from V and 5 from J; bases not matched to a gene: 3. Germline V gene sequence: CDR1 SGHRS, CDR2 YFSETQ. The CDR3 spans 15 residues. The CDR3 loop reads CASSLTSGGPETQYF. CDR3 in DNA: TGCGCCAGCAGCTTGACTAGCGGGGGGCCGGAGACCCAGTACTTC. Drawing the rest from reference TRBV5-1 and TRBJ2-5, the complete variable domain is KAGVTQTPRYLIKTRGQQVTLSCSPISGHRSVSWYQQTPGQGLQFLFEYFSETQRNKGNFPGRFSGRQFSNSRSEMNVSTLELGDSALYLCASSLTSGGPETQYFGPGTRLLVL.

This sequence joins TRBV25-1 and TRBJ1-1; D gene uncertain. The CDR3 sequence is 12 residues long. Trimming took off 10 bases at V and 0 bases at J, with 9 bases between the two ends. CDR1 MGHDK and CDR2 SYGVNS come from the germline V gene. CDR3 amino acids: CATQDLNTEAFF. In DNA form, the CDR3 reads TGTGCCACCCAGGATTTGAACACTGAAGCTTTCTTT.

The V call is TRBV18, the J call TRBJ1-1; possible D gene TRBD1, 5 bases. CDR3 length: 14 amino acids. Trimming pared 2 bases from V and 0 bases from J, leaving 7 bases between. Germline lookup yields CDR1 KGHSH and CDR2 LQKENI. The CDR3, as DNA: TGTGCCAGCTCACCAACAGGCTTGAACACTGAAGCTTTCTTT. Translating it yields CASSPTGLNTEAFF.

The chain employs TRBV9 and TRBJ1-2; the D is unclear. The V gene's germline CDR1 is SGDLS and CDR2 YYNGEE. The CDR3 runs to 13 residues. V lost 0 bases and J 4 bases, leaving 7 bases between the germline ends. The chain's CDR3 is CASSVGESYGYTF. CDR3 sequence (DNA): TGTGCCAGCAGCGTAGGGGAGTCCTATGGCTACACCTTC.

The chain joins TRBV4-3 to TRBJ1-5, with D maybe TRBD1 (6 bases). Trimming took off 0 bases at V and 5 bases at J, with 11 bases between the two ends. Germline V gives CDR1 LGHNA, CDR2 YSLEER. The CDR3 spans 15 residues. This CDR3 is CASSQESGAHQPQHF. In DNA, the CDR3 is TGCGCCAGCAGCCAAGAATCGGGGGCCCATCAGCCCCAGCATTTT.

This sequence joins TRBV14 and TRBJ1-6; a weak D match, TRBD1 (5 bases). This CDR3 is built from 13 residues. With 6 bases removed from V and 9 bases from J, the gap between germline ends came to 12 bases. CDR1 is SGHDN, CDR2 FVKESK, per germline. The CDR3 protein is CASSLVGVSPLHF. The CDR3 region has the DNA TGTGCCAGCAGTCTGGTAGGGGTTTCACCCCTCCACTTT.

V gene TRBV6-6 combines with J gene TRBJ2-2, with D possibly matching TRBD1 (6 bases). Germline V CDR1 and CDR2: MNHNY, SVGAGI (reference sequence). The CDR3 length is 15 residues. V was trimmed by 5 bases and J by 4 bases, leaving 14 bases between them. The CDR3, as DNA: TGTGCCAGCAGTCCCCCCGCAGGGGTCACCGGGGAGCTGTTTTTT. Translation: CASSPPAGVTGELFF.

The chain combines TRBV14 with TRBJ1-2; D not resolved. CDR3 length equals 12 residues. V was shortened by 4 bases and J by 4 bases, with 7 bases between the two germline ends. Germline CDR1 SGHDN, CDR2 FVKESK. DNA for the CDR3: TGTGCCAGCAGCCCTGTCGTCTATGGCTACACCTTC. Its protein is CASSPVVYGYTF. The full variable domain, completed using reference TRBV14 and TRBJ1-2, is EAGVTQFPSHSVIEKGQTVTLRCDPISGHDNLYWYRRVMGKEIKFLLHFVKESKQDESGMPNNRFLAERTGGTYSTLKVQPAELEDSGVYFCASSPVVYGYTFGSGTRLTVV.

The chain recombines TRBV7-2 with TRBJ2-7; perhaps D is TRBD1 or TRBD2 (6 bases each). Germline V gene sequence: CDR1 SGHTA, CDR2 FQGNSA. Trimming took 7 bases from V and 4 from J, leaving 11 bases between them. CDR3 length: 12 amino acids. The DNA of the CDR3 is TGTGCCAGCACGGGGGCCCGGTACGAGCAGTACTTC. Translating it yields CASTGARYEQYF.

The CDR3 sequence: CASSGGTGVTEAFF. The CDR3 DNA reads as TGTGCCAGCAGCGGAGGGACAGGGGTTACTGAAGCTTTCTTT. The genes are TRBV9 and TRBJ1-1, with 10 nucleotides matching TRBD1. Germline-derived CDR1 and CDR2 are SGDLS and YYNGEE. With 3 bases clipped from V and 5 bases from J, the junction kept 4 bases outside the gene matches. The CDR3 contains 14 residues.

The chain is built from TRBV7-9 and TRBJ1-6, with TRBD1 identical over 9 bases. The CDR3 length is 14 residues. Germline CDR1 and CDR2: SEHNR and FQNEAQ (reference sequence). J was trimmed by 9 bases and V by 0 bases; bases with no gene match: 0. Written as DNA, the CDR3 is TGTGCCAGCAGCTTAGCGGGACAGGGTTCACCCCTCCACTTT. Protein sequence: CASSLAGQGSPLHF.

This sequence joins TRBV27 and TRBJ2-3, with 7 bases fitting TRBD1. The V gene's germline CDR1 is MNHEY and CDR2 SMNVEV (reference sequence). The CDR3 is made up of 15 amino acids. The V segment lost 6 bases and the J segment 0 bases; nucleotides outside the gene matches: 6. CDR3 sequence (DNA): TGTGCCAGCAGAGGGGGCTTAGCTAGCACAGATACGCAGTATTTT. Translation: CASRGGLASTDTQYF.

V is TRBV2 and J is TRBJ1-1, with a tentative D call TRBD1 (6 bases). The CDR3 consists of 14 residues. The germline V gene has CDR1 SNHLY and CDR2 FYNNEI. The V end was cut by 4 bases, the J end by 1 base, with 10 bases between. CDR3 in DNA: TGTGCCAGCAGTGCGGACAGTCGGAACACTGAAGCTTTCTTT. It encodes CASSADSRNTEAFF. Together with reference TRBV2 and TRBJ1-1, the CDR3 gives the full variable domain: EPEVTQTPSHQVTQMGQEVILRCVPISNHLYFYWYRQILGQKVEFLVSFYNNEISEKSEIFDDQFSVERPDGSNFTLKIRSTKLEDSAMYFCASSADSRNTEAFFGQGTRLTVV.

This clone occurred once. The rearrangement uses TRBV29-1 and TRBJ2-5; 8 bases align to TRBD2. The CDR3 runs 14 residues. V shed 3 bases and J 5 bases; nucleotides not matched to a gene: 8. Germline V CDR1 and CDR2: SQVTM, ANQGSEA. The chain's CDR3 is CSVEGAGADETQYF. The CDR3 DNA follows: TGCAGCGTTGAGGGAGCGGGGGCGGATGAGACCCAGTACTTC.

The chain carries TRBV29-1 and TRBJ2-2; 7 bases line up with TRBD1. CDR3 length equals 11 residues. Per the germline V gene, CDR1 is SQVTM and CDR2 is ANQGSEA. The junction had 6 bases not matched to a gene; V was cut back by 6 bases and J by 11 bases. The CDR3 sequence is CSVGDRVELFF. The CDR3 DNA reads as TGCAGCGTCGGCGACAGGGTTGAGCTGTTTTTT.

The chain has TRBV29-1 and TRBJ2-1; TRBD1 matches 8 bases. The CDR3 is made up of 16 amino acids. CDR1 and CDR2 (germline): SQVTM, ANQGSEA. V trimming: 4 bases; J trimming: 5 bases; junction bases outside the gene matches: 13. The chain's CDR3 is CSVGLDRGQGDNEQFF. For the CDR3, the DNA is TGCAGCGTTGGGCTTGACAGGGGCCAGGGGGACAATGAGCAGTTCTTC.

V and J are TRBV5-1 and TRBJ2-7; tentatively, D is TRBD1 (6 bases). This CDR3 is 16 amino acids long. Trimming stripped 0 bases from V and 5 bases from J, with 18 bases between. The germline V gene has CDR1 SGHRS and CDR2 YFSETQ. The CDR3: CASSLVVAGAQDEQYF. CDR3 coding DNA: TGCGCCAGCAGCTTGGTGGTGGCAGGGGCGCAGGACGAGCAGTACTTC.

CDR3 amino acids: CASSQGYEQYF. DNA of the CDR3: TGTGCCAGCTCACAAGGCTACGAGCAGTACTTC. The V call is TRBV18, the J call TRBJ2-7; D not resolved. V lost 4 bases to trimming and J lost 3 bases, with 4 bases between them. The CDR3 is made up of 11 amino acids. Looked up from germline, CDR1 is KGHSH and CDR2 is LQKENI.

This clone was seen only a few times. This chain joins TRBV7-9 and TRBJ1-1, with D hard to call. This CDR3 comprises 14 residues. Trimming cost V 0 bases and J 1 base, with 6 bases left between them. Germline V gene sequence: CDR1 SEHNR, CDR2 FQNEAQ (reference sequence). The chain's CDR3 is CASSLAVTNTEAFF. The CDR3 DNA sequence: TGTGCCAGCAGCTTAGCGGTAACGAACACTGAAGCTTTCTTT.

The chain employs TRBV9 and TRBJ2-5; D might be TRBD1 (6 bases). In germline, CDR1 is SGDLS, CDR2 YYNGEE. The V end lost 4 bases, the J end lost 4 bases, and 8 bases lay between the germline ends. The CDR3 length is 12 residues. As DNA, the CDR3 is TGTGCCAGCAGCCTACAGGGAGAGACCCAGTACTTC. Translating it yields CASSLQGETQYF.